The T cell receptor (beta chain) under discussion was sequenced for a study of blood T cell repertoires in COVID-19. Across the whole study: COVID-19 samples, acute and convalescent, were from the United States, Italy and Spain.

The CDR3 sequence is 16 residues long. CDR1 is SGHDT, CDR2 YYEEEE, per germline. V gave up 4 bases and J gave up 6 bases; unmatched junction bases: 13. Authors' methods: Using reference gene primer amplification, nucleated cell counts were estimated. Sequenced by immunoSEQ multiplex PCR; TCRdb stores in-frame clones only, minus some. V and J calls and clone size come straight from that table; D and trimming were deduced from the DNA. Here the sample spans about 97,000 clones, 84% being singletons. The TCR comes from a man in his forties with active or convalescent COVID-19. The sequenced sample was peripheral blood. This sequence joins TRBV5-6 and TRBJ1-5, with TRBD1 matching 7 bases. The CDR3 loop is CASSSNKGAQVQPQHF. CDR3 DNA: TGTGCCAGCAGCAGCAACAAGGGGGCCCAAGTTCAGCCCCAGCATTTT.